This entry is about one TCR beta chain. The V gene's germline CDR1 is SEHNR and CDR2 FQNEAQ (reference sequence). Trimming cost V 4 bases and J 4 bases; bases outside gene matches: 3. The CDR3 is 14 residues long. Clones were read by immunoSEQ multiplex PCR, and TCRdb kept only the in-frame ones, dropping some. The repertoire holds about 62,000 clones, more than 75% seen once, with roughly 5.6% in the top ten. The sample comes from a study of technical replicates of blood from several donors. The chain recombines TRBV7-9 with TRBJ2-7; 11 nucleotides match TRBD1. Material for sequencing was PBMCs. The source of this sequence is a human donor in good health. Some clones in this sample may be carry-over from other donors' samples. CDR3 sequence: CASSSRDRGYEQYF. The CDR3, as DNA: TGTGCCAGCAGCTCCCGGGACAGGGGGTACGAGCAGTACTTC. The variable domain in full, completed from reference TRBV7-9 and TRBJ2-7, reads DTGVSQNPRHKITKRGQNVTFRCDPISEHNRLYWYRQTLGQGPEFLTYFQNEAQLEKSRLLSDRFSAERPKGSFSTLEIQRTEQGDSAMYLCASSSRDRGYEQYFGPGTRLTVT.